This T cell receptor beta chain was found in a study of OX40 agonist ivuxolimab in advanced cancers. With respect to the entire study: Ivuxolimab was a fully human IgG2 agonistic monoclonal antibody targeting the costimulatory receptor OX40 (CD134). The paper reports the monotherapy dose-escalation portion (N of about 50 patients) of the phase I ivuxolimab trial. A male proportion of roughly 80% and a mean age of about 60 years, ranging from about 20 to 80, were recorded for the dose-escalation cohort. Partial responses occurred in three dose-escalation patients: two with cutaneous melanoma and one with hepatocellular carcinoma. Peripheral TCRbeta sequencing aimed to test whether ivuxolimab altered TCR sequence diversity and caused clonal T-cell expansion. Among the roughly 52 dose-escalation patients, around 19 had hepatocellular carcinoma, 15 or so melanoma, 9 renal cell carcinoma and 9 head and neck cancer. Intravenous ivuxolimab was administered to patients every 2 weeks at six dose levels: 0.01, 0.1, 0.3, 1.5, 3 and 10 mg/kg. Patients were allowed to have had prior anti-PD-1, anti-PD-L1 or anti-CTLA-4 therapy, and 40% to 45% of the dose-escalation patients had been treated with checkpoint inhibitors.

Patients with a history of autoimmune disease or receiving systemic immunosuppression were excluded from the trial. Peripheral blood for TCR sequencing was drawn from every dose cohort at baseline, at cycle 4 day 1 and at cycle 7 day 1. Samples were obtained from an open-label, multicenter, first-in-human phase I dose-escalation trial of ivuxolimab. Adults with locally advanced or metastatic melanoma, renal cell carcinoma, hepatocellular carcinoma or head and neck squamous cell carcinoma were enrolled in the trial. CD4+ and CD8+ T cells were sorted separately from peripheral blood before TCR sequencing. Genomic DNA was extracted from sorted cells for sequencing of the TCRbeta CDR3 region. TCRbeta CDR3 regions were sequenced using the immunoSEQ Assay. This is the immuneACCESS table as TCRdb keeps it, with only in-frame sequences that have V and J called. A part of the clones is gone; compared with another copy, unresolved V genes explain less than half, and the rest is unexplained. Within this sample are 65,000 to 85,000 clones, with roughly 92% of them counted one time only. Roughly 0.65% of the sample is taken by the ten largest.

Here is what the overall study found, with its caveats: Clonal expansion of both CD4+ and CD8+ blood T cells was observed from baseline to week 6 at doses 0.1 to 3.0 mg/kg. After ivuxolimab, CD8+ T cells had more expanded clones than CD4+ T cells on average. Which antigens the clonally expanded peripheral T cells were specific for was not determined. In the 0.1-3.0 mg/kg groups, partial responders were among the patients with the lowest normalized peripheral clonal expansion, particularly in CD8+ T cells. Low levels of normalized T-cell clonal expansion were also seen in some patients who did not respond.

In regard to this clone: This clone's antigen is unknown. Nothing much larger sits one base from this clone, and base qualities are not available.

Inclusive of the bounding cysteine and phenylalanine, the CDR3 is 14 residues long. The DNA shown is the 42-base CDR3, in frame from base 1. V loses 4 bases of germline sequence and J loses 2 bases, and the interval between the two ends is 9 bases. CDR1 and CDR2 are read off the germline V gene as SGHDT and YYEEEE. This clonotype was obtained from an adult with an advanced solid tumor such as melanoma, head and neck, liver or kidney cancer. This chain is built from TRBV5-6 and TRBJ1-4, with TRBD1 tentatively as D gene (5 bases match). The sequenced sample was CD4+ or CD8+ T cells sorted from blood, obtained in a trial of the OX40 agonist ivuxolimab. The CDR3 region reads CASSIRVTNEKLFF. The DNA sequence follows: TGTGCCAGCAGCATCAGGGTGACTAATGAAAAACTGTTTTTT. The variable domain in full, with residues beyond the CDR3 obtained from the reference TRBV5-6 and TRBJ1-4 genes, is DAGVTQSPTHLIKTRGQQVTLRCSPKSGHDTVSWYQQALGQGPQFIFQYYEEEERQRGNFPDRFSGHQFPNYSSELNVNALLLGDSALYLCASSIRVTNEKLFFGSGTQLSVL.